This T cell receptor (beta chain) was retrieved from a study of OX40 agonist ivuxolimab in advanced cancers. The CDR3 is made up of 14 amino acids. Germline V gives CDR1 SGHTA, CDR2 FQGNSA. J gave up 4 bases and V 5 bases, and 5 bases lay outside the gene matches. Notes on this clone: Its target is unknown.

The study, taken as a whole, reports: Some nonresponders also had low normalized T-cell clonal expansion.

Assay used: immunoSEQ multiplex PCR; TCRdb lists only in-frame clones, some missing. Found here are around 19,000 clones, 80% to 90% of them singletons; the top ten hold around 17%. This rearrangement joins TRBV7-2 to TRBJ2-3; 8 bases align to TRBD1. The material was CD4+ or CD8+ T cells sorted from blood, obtained in a trial of the OX40 agonist ivuxolimab. The receptor's source is an adult with an advanced solid tumor such as melanoma, head and neck, liver or kidney cancer. This chain's CDR3 is CASSLTGVADTQYF. In nucleotides, the CDR3 is TGTGCCAGCAGCCTGACAGGGGTGGCAGATACGCAGTATTTT.